The 23 T cell receptor beta chains below all came from one sample that was sequenced in a study of blood T cell repertoires in COVID-19. Clones were sequenced by immunoSEQ multiplex PCR, and TCRdb holds only the in-frame ones, with some missing. The data hold approximately 130,000 clones, with around 83% observed a single time. Material: PBMCs or T cells enriched from blood (not recorded which). All receptors come from a man aged 25 to 40 who had recovered from COVID-19.

This clone is a singleton in its sample. The genes are TRBV21-1 and TRBJ1-5. TRBV21-1 is deemed a pseudogene. CDR3 length: 17 amino acids. The CDR3 here is CASLLFLLRGRDQPQHF. In DNA form, the CDR3 reads TGTGCCAGCCTACTCTTCCTTTTGCGGGGTAGGGATCAGCCCCAGCATTTT.

The chain uses TRBV6-5 and TRBJ1-1, with 7 positions matching TRBD1. The junction had 8 bases not matched to a gene; V was cut back by 7 bases and J by 0 bases. Germline CDR1 MNHEY, CDR2 SVGAGI. CDR3 length: 15 amino acids. The CDR3 DNA reads TGTGCCAGCACCCCCACGGGACAGTTGAACACTGAAGCTTTCTTT. Protein product: CASTPTGQLNTEAFF.

This clone was observed a handful of times. J is TRBJ1-2 and V is TRBV29-1; maybe TRBD1 (6 bases). The CDR3 runs to 13 residues. Between the trimmed V and J ends, which lost 2 bases and 7 bases, there was a span of 14 bases. Looked up from germline, CDR1 is SQVTM and CDR2 is ANQGSEA. Here the CDR3 DNA reads TGCAGCGTTGAATTCAGGGGATACGGTGGCTACACCTTC. Protein: CSVEFRGYGGYTF.

This CDR3 is CASRPDTTYEQYF. The DNA for the CDR3 is TGTGCCAGCAGACCTGACACAACCTACGAGCAGTACTTC. The chain uses TRBV6-5 and TRBJ2-7; D unresolved. Deletions cut 6 bases from V and 2 bases from J, with 11 bases between. Per the germline V gene, CDR1 is MNHEY and CDR2 is SVGAGI. This CDR3 has 13 residues.

The DNA for the CDR3 is TGTGCCAGCAGCCCGGGACTCCACAACAATCAGCCCCAGCATTTT. This codes for CASSPGLHNNQPQHF. This chain links TRBV7-2 with TRBJ1-5, with D possibly TRBD1 on 5 matching bases. CDR1 and CDR2 (germline): SGHTA, FQGNSA. Trimming stripped 5 bases from V and 3 bases from J, with 14 bases between. CDR3 size: 15 residues.

The sample holds a few counts of this clone. The CDR3 nucleotides are TGTGCCAGTAGCCCCTCCGGGACAGGGGATGAGCAGTTCTTC. Translating it yields CASSPSGTGDEQFF. The gene calls are TRBV19 and TRBJ2-1; the match to TRBD1 covers 10 bases. J lost 8 bases, V lost 6 bases, and 7 bases had no gene match. The CDR3 loop spans 14 amino acids. From germline, CDR1 is LNHDA and CDR2 SQIVND (reference sequence).

The genes are TRBV21-1 and TRBJ2-3; the table names TRBD2, a call not compared with the DNA. TRBV21-1 is shown as a pseudogene. CDR3 length: 14 amino acids. This CDR3 reads CASSSKWSTDTQYF. The CDR3 bases are TGTGCCAGCAGCTCTAAATGGAGCACAGATACGCAGTATTTT.

This chain joins TRBV2 and TRBJ1-2; 11 bases match TRBD1. The CDR3 loop spans 13 amino acids. J gave up 6 bases and V 11 bases, and 8 bases lay outside the gene matches. Germline CDR1 SNHLY, CDR2 FYNNEI. The CDR3 here is CAAREGQGDGYTF. CDR3 DNA: TGTGCCGCACGGGAGGGACAGGGGGATGGCTACACCTTC.

The J gene is TRBJ2-1, the V gene TRBV24-1; no firm D call. This CDR3 is built from 14 residues. Germline assignment: CDR1 KGHDR and CDR2 SFDVKD. Trimming shortened V by 4 bases and J by 4 bases, and 10 bases separated the two germline ends. The CDR3 DNA sequence: TGTGCCACCAGTGAAGTTCGGTCTTACAATGAGCAGTTCTTC. Its protein product is CATSEVRSYNEQFF.

This clone was counted once. In nucleotides, the CDR3 is TGTGCCAGCTGGGACAGCACGAACACTGAAGCTTTCTTT. This codes for CASWDSTNTEAFF. V usage is TRBV2 and J usage is TRBJ1-1; 7 bases are a match to TRBD1. The CDR3 extends over 13 amino acids. V shed 8 bases and J 1 base; nucleotides not matched to a gene: 4. In germline, CDR1 is SNHLY, CDR2 FYNNEI.

The chain has TRBV5-5 and TRBJ1-5; perhaps TRBD1 as D (6 bases). Germline CDR1 reads SGHKS; CDR2 reads YYEKEE (reference sequence). The CDR3 spans 15 residues. Trimming stripped 0 bases from V and 5 bases from J, with 12 bases between. CDR3 region: CASSLDREEDQPQHF. The CDR3 DNA reads TGTGCCAGCAGCTTGGACAGGGAAGAGGATCAGCCCCAGCATTTT.

The V and J genes are TRBV7-2 and TRBJ1-6, with a tentative D call TRBD1 (6 bases). The CDR3 has 16 residues. Trimming removed 4 bases at V and 8 bases at J, with 18 bases between. CDR1 and CDR2 (germline): SGHTA, FQGNSA. As DNA, the CDR3 is TGTGCCAGCAGCTCGGACCGGACAGCTCATCATTCACCCCTCCACTTT. This sequence encodes CASSSDRTAHHSPLHF.

This clone was picked up one time. Other DNA sequences in this specimen translate into the identical CDR3. V and J are TRBV5-1 and TRBJ2-2; 8 positions agree with TRBD1. With 5 bases clipped from V and 2 bases from J, the junction kept 5 bases outside the gene matches. The CDR3 runs to 15 residues. Germline V lookup: CDR1 SGHRS, CDR2 YFSETQ. The CDR3 DNA reads as TGCGCCAGCAGACCAGGGACAGGCAACACCGGGGAGCTGTTTTTT. It is translated as CASRPGTGNTGELFF. The entire variable domain, with the rest obtained from reference TRBV5-1 and TRBJ2-2, is as follows: KAGVTQTPRYLIKTRGQQVTLSCSPISGHRSVSWYQQTPGQGLQFLFEYFSETQRNKGNFPGRFSGRQFSNSRSEMNVSTLELGDSALYLCASRPGTGNTGELFFGEGSRLTVL.

V and J are TRBV15 and TRBJ2-3, with 7 positions matching TRBD2. Germline-derived CDR1 and CDR2 are LNHNV and YYDKDF (reference sequence). V shed 2 bases and J 5 bases; nucleotides not matched to a gene: 7. This CDR3 is 15 amino acids long. The CDR3 DNA sequence: TGTGCCACCAGCAGATCTGCGGGAGCGGAAGATACGCAGTATTTT. It specifies CATSRSAGAEDTQYF.

This rearrangement joins TRBV5-5 to TRBJ2-1; 8 nucleotides match TRBD1. The CDR3 totals 15 residues. The V gene end was trimmed by 3 bases and the J gene end by 1 base; junction bases not matched to a gene: 3. The V gene's germline CDR1 is SGHKS and CDR2 YYEKEE (reference sequence). CDR3 sequence reads: CASSWDRMSYNEQFF. DNA for the CDR3: TGTGCCAGCAGCTGGGACAGGATGTCCTACAATGAGCAGTTCTTC. Based on the CDR3 plus reference TRBV5-5 and TRBJ2-1, the full variable domain is DAGVTQSPTHLIKTRGQQVTLRCSPISGHKSVSWYQQVLGQGPQFIFQYYEKEERGRGNFPDRFSARQFPNYSSELNVNALLLGDSALYLCASSWDRMSYNEQFFGPGTRLTVL.

The J gene is TRBJ2-1, the V gene TRBV2; possible D gene TRBD2, 6 bases. CDR1 is SNHLY, CDR2 FYNNEI, per germline. The CDR3 is made up of 15 amino acids. Trimming took off 7 bases at V and 3 bases at J, with 16 bases between the two ends. CDR3 loop: CASMDGGGSYNEQFF. The DNA for the CDR3 is TGTGCCAGCATGGATGGGGGAGGCAGCTACAATGAGCAGTTCTTC.

This chain connects TRBV5-1 to TRBJ2-5; 8 nucleotides line up with TRBD2. The V segment lost 0 bases and the J segment 5 bases; nucleotides outside the gene matches: 6. Germline V CDR1 and CDR2: SGHRS, YFSETQ. The CDR3 has 15 residues. Here the CDR3 DNA reads TGCGCCAGCAGCTTGGTTGCGGGGGGCGGGGAGACCCAGTACTTC. Its protein product is CASSLVAGGGETQYF.

This clone was seen just once. The chain couples TRBV9 to TRBJ1-2, with TRBD1 matching 8 bases. Looked up from germline, CDR1 is SGDLS and CDR2 is YYNGEE. CDR3 length: 14 residues. V gave up 4 bases and J gave up 5 bases; unmatched junction bases: 7. CDR3 DNA: TGTGCCAGCAGCAACCAACAGGGGGAGTATGGCTACACCTTC. This codes for CASSNQQGEYGYTF.

About this clone: At one end the junction does not follow the germline gene, possibly because of a read error. The chain recombines TRBV11-2 with TRBJ2-2; D not certain. CDR1 and CDR2 from the germline V gene are SGHAT and FQNNGV. The CDR3 spans 13 residues. Here the CDR3 reads CASSLVNSGELFF. The CDR3 nucleotides read TGTGCCAGCAGCTTAGTGAACTCCGGGGAGCTGTTTTTT.

This clone was counted a single time. This chain joins TRBV18 and TRBJ1-1; D is possibly TRBD1 (6 bases). This CDR3 contains 16 residues. V dropped 4 bases and J dropped 5 bases, with 20 bases sitting between them. Germline V gene lookup returns CDR1 KGHSH and CDR2 LQKENI. CDR3 in amino acids: CASSLTTGMWGTEAFF. Here the CDR3 DNA reads TGTGCCAGCTCACTAACTACAGGGATGTGGGGAACTGAAGCTTTCTTT.

This chain joins TRBV7-6 and TRBJ2-2, with 12 bases that match TRBD2. CDR1 and CDR2 from the germline V gene are SGHVS and FNYEAQ. CDR3 size: 19 residues. Unmatched junction bases numbered 6, after V lost 1 base and J lost 0 bases. CDR3 residues: CASSLGRLAGAPNTGELFF. DNA of the CDR3: TGTGCCAGCAGCTTAGGGAGACTAGCGGGGGCCCCGAACACCGGGGAGCTGTTTTTT.

This clone was seen just once. This chain links TRBV11-1 with TRBJ2-1, with D maybe TRBD1 (5 bases). V was shortened by 4 bases and J by 7 bases, with 8 bases between the two germline ends. This CDR3 is 12 amino acids long. Germline V gene sequence: CDR1 SGHAT, CDR2 FQDESV (reference sequence). CDR3 in DNA: TGTGCCAGCAGCTCTTCAGGGAATGAGCAGTTCTTC. Translating it yields CASSSSGNEQFF. The complete variable domain, with remaining parts taken from reference TRBV11-1 and TRBJ2-1, reads EAEVAQSPRYKITEKSQAVAFWCDPISGHATLYWYRQILGQGPELLVQFQDESVVDDSQLPKDRFSAERLKGVDSTLKIQPAELGDSAMYLCASSSSGNEQFFGPGTRLTVL.

The chain is built from TRBV3-1 (or the pseudogene TRBV3-2) and TRBJ1-3; 8 bases map to TRBD1. Germline V gene sequence: CDR1 LGHDT, CDR2 YNNKEL (reference sequence). CDR3 length equals 14 residues. V was pared by 7 bases and J by 4 bases, with 6 bases of the junction left unmatched. CDR3 in amino acids: CASTRQGSGNTIYF. The DNA of the CDR3 is TGTGCCAGCACCCGACAGGGGTCCGGAAACACCATATATTTT.